Reported below is one T cell receptor (beta chain). What it recognizes is unknown. The data derive from a study of blood T cells in healthy people across ages. The study's findings and limits: Long-lived donors had more naive CD4+ cells and higher diversity than aged donors.

Between the trimmed V and J ends, which lost 3 bases and 1 base, there was a span of 16 bases. CDR1 and CDR2 from the germline V gene are LNHDA and SQIVND (reference sequence). The CDR3 runs 17 residues. Primed by a sample-barcoded 5' primer and a J-beta primer mix, a second PCR proceeded for 7 to 11 cycles. TCRdb recomputed calls from the 5' RACE reads with MiXCR, one row per CDR3 protein. The sample comprises hundreds of thousands of distinct CDR3 sequences, roughly 24% of which are singletons, and around 2.9% rests with the top ten. These same data were also listed under a study on T cells of mothers and their children.

The TCR originated in a boy younger than 18 in good health. The specimen was blood. The rearrangement joins TRBV19 to TRBJ2-1; D gene uncertain. CDR3 sequence: CASSIGLVGLSYNEQFF. The CDR3, as DNA: TGTGCCAGTAGTATCGGGCTAGTGGGATTATCCTACAATGAGCAGTTCTTC.